The text below deals with one T cell receptor beta chain. What it binds is not known. The data originate from a study of OX40 agonist ivuxolimab in advanced cancers. Findings and caveats of the study: Compared with CD4+, CD8+ T cells on average had more expanded clones. Blood T cells, both CD4+ and CD8+, expanded clonally by week 6 at 0.1 to 3.0 mg/kg.

This CDR3 region has 13 residues. The trim removed 5 bases at V and 16 bases at J, leaving 14 bases unmatched. Germline CDR1 is SGHTA and CDR2 is FQGTGA. Generated by immunoSEQ multiplex PCR, the TCRdb table keeps only in-frame clones and is missing some. The sample carries about 13,000 clones, roughly 80% recorded once. This clonotype was obtained from an adult with an advanced solid tumor such as melanoma, head and neck, liver or kidney cancer. The sequenced sample was CD4+ or CD8+ T cells sorted from blood, obtained in a trial of the OX40 agonist ivuxolimab. The chain carries TRBV7-3 and TRBJ2-1; 7 positions agree with TRBD2. The chain's CDR3 is CASSPGYGRARFF. The CDR3 DNA follows: TGTGCCAGCAGCCCTGGTTATGGGAGGGCCCGATTCTTC.